This T cell receptor (beta chain) was sequenced in a study of CD8 T cells in ankylosing spondylitis. The germline V and J ends were trimmed by 4 bases and 0 bases, with 17 bases remaining between them. This CDR3 spans 17 amino acids. CDR1 and CDR2 from the germline V gene are SGHRS and YFSETQ. Regarding the study as a whole: A TCR beta motif of about eight highly homologous variants appeared characteristic of ankylosing spondylitis blood. In reactive arthritis synovial fluid and blood, some motif variants had been reported before. According to the report, clones linked to the disease were significantly enriched in matched synovial fluid samples taken from ankylosing spondylitis patients.

This clonotype showed up many times. Its antigen is as yet unknown. In TCRdb, the 5' RACE reads were re-called with MiXCR into one record per CDR3 protein. The repertoire consists of about 160,000 distinct CDR3 sequences, with around 18% occurring once and the leading ten covering approximately 7.6%. This clonotype originated in a male donor with ankylosing spondylitis or in good health (not recorded which). The rearrangement uses TRBV5-1 and TRBJ1-3; D uncertain. Material: blood, either unsorted or a sorted T cell fraction (not recorded which). CDR3: CASSPLSAGDSGNTIYF. CDR3 coding DNA: TGCGCCAGCAGCCCCCTGAGCGCGGGAGACTCTGGAAACACCATATATTTT.